The 23 T cell receptor beta chains below all came from one sample that was sequenced in a study of blood T cell repertoires in COVID-19. Repertoires were generated with immunoSEQ multiplex PCR, while TCRdb's copy carries only in-frame clones and drops some. Among approximately 200,000 clones listed, 80% to 85% were seen once. Material for sequencing was peripheral blood. The origin of the receptors is an older woman who had recovered from COVID-19.

The V call is TRBV5-4, the J call TRBJ1-2; 8 bases are a match to TRBD1. J gave up 0 bases and V 5 bases, and 6 bases lay outside the gene matches. The CDR3 has 15 amino acids. Germline V CDR1 and CDR2: SGHNT, YYREEE (reference sequence). The CDR3 protein is CASRPRQGTNYGYTF. As DNA, the CDR3 is TGTGCCAGCAGACCCCGACAGGGGACTAACTATGGCTACACCTTC. Using reference TRBV5-4 and TRBJ1-2 for the parts outside the CDR3, the full variable domain is ETGVTQSPTHLIKTRGQQVTLRCSSQSGHNTVSWYQQALGQGPQFIFQYYREEENGRGNFPPRFSGLQFPNYSSELNVNALELDDSALYLCASRPRQGTNYGYTFGSGTRLTVV.

This chain joins TRBV12-5 and TRBJ2-7, with TRBD1 matching over 7 bases. Trimming removed 4 bases from V and 7 bases from J; junction bases left unmatched: 10. The germline V gene has CDR1 LGHNT and CDR2 FRNRAP. The CDR3 length is 14 residues. The DNA of the CDR3 is TGTGCTAGTGGTTCCTTCACAGGGGTGGATGAGCAGTACTTC. Its protein product is CASGSFTGVDEQYF.

J is TRBJ1-6 and V is TRBV12-5, with TRBD1 matching 9 bases. J gave up 14 bases and V 0 bases, and 11 bases lay outside the gene matches. The CDR3 spans 16 residues. Germline CDR1 reads LGHNT; CDR2 reads FRNRAP. The CDR3 DNA reads as TGTGCTAGTGGTTTGGTAGTCGGGACAGGGCGGGGGGCCCTCCACTTT. It is translated as CASGLVVGTGRGALHF.

This chain joins TRBV5-6 and TRBJ1-3, with a weak D call TRBD1 (5 bases). V was pared by 3 bases and J by 2 bases, with 9 bases between. The CDR3 extends over 14 amino acids. The germline CDR1 and CDR2 sequences are SGHDT and YYEEEE. CDR3 protein: CASSYTDTGNTIYF. The CDR3 bases are TGTGCCAGCAGCTACACGGACACTGGAAACACCATATATTTT.

V usage is TRBV5-5 and J usage is TRBJ2-2, with D tentatively TRBD1 (6 bases). Germline V gene data show CDR1 as SGHKS and CDR2 as YYEKEE (reference sequence). The CDR3 covers 14 residues. The V end was cut by 0 bases, the J end by 15 bases, with 18 bases between. In DNA, the CDR3 is TGTGCCAGCAGCTTGGGCCCCGGGACACGCTTGGTGTTTTTT. Translation: CASSLGPGTRLVFF.

This clone was seen a single time. J is TRBJ2-2 and V is TRBV6-2 or TRBV6-3, with 10 positions matching TRBD2. The CDR3 is 16 amino acids. With V trimmed by 2 bases and J by 6 bases, 6 bases remained unmatched. Germline V gene lookup returns CDR1 MNHEY and CDR2 SVGEGT. CDR3 sequence: CASSYRLAGVPGELFF. The CDR3 DNA follows: TGTGCCAGCAGTTACAGGCTAGCGGGGGTTCCCGGGGAGCTGTTTTTT.

This chain uses TRBV19 with TRBJ2-7; 7 positions agree with TRBD1. The CDR3 has 15 amino acids. Looked up from germline, CDR1 is LNHDA and CDR2 is SQIVND (reference sequence). The V gene end was trimmed by 0 bases and the J gene end by 0 bases; junction bases not matched to a gene: 2. As DNA, the CDR3 is TGTGCCAGTAGTATAGACAACAGGGGCTCCTACGAGCAGTACTTC. The encoded protein is CASSIDNRGSYEQYF.

V gene TRBV3-1 (or the pseudogene TRBV3-2) combines with J gene TRBJ2-2; the match to TRBD1 covers 8 bases. The CDR3 extends over 15 amino acids. Trimming at V came to 3 bases and at J to 5 bases, leaving 5 bases not matched to a gene. Looked up from germline, CDR1 is LGHDT and CDR2 is YNNKEL (reference sequence). The CDR3 spells CASSHFQGATGELFF. Written as DNA, the CDR3 is TGTGCCAGCAGCCATTTCCAGGGGGCAACCGGGGAGCTGTTTTTT.

The rearrangement joins TRBV27 to TRBJ2-7; a possible D gene is TRBD1 (6 bases). CDR3 length: 14 amino acids. CDR1 and CDR2 from the germline V gene are MNHEY and SMNVEV (reference sequence). The V and J ends lost 3 bases and 5 bases respectively, with 14 bases between them. CDR3 in amino acids: CASSFNIRGHEQYF. The CDR3 DNA follows: TGTGCCAGCAGTTTTAATATCAGGGGCCACGAGCAGTACTTC.

A remark on this clone: One junction end disagrees with the germline gene, perhaps due to a read error. The rearrangement joins TRBV6-4 to TRBJ1-2; 11 bases agree with TRBD1. The CDR3 totals 14 residues. CDR1 and CDR2 (germline): MRHNA, SNTAGT. The CDR3 here is CASGDSGQGDGYTF. The CDR3 nucleotides read TGTGCCAGCGGTGACTCGGGACAGGGGGATGGCTACACCTTC.

The chain links TRBV5-5 to TRBJ2-1; 11 bases agree with TRBD2. CDR3 length: 15 amino acids. Looked up from germline, CDR1 is SGHKS and CDR2 is YYEKEE (reference sequence). With 4 bases clipped from V and 9 bases from J, the junction kept 9 bases outside the gene matches. The CDR3 coding sequence is TGTGCCAGCAGCCAGGAAGGACTAGCGGGTCCTGAGCAGTTCTTC. This gives the protein CASSQEGLAGPEQFF.

In DNA form, the CDR3 reads TGCGCCAGCAGCTTGTCAACAGGAGGGCTGTACACTGAAGCTTTCTTT. Translation: CASSLSTGGLYTEAFF. The chain couples TRBV5-1 to TRBJ1-1, with D possibly TRBD1 on 5 matching bases. Germline assignment: CDR1 SGHRS and CDR2 YFSETQ. The CDR3 is 16 residues long. The V end lost 1 base, the J end lost 3 bases, and 16 bases lay between the germline ends.

The chain recombines TRBV27 with TRBJ1-2; a possible D gene is TRBD1 (6 bases). CDR1 and CDR2 from the germline V gene are MNHEY and SMNVEV (reference sequence). The CDR3 covers 17 residues. Trimming pared 3 bases from V and 0 bases from J, leaving 17 bases between. The CDR3 nucleotides are TGTGCCAGCAGTTTCTTCTCCGGGACAAGAGCTAACTATGGCTACACCTTC. Protein: CASSFFSGTRANYGYTF.

V and J are TRBV13 and TRBJ2-3, with 9 positions matching TRBD2. Germline CDR1 and CDR2: PRHDT and FYEKMQ (reference sequence). The V segment lost 2 bases and the J segment 6 bases; nucleotides outside the gene matches: 6. The CDR3 contains 15 residues. The CDR3 nucleotides are TGTGCCAGCAGCTTAATTGCGGGGGGGAGCGATACGCAGTATTTT. It codes for CASSLIAGGSDTQYF.

The chain has TRBV7-9 and TRBJ1-5; D ambiguous. V was shortened by 4 bases and J by 9 bases, with 10 bases between the two germline ends. Germline values: CDR1 SEHNR, CDR2 FQNEAQ (reference sequence). CDR3 length equals 12 residues. The CDR3: CASSSTNGPQHF. DNA of the CDR3: TGTGCCAGCAGCTCTACGAACGGGCCCCAGCATTTT.

The chain is built from TRBV29-1 and TRBJ1-2; tentative D call: TRBD1 (6 bases). V was pared by 5 bases and J by 0 bases, with 16 bases between. CDR1 SQVTM and CDR2 ANQGSEA come from the germline V gene. The CDR3 contains 15 residues. The CDR3 nucleotides read TGCAGCGTTCCACACGGGACAAATTCTAACTATGGCTACACCTTC. This gives the protein CSVPHGTNSNYGYTF.

The count of this clone is one. This chain uses TRBV7-6 with TRBJ2-3; TRBD2 agrees at 8 bases. CDR1 is SGHVS, CDR2 FNYEAQ, per germline. The V gene end was trimmed by 11 bases and the J gene end by 6 bases; junction bases not matched to a gene: 4. This CDR3 spans 11 amino acids. CDR3 amino acids: CAAGGYDTQYF. CDR3 sequence (DNA): TGTGCCGCGGGGGGATACGATACGCAGTATTTT. The whole variable domain, filled in from reference TRBV7-6 and TRBJ2-3, reads GAGVSQSPRYKVTKRGQDVALRCDPISGHVSLYWYRQALGQGPEFLTYFNYEAQQDKSGLPNDRFSAERPEGSISTLTIQRTEQRDSAMYRCAAGGYDTQYFGPGTRLTVL.

The rearrangement links TRBV2 to TRBJ2-5, with TRBD2 matching 12 bases. This CDR3 has 15 amino acids. The germline CDR1 and CDR2 sequences are SNHLY and FYNNEI. With 5 bases clipped from V and 5 bases from J, the junction kept 6 bases outside the gene matches. The CDR3 protein is CASSPSGGAGETQYF. Here the CDR3 DNA reads TGTGCCAGCAGTCCTAGCGGGGGGGCCGGGGAGACCCAGTACTTC. Filled out from reference TRBV2 and TRBJ2-5, the complete variable domain reads EPEVTQTPSHQVTQMGQEVILRCVPISNHLYFYWYRQILGQKVEFLVSFYNNEISEKSEIFDDQFSVERPDGSNFTLKIRSTKLEDSAMYFCASSPSGGAGETQYFGPGTRLLVL.

This chain connects TRBV5-8 to TRBJ2-1; 8 nucleotides agree with TRBD1. CDR1 and CDR2 from the germline V gene are SGHTS and YDEGEE. Losses at the gene ends were 3 bases for V and 4 bases for J; bases not matched to a gene: 6. This CDR3 contains 15 residues. The CDR3 DNA follows: TGTGCCAGCAGCTACCAGGGGGCCGGTTACAATGAGCAGTTCTTC. Translating gives CASSYQGAGYNEQFF.

The rearrangement links TRBV29-1 to TRBJ2-7; possibly TRBD1 for D (5 bases). The V gene lost 7 bases and the J gene lost 3 bases, with 10 bases spanning the gap. There are 11 residues in the CDR3. Germline V gene sequence: CDR1 SQVTM, CDR2 ANQGSEA. The CDR3 DNA reads as TGCAGCGCGTACCAGGGCTACGAGCAGTACTTC. It translates to CSAYQGYEQYF.

The rearrangement joins TRBV7-3 to TRBJ2-2; 8 bases map to TRBD2. The CDR3 totals 16 residues. V gave up 5 bases and J gave up 0 bases; unmatched junction bases: 5. Germline CDR1 is SGHTA and CDR2 is FQGTGA. The CDR3 sequence is CASSPYSGANTGELFF. For the CDR3, the DNA is TGTGCCAGCAGCCCATATAGCGGGGCGAACACCGGGGAGCTGTTTTTT.

This chain joins TRBV4-2 and TRBJ1-1, with D possibly matching TRBD1 (6 bases). The CDR3 covers 15 residues. V was pared by 1 base and J by 0 bases, with 9 bases between. Germline loops: CDR1 LGHNA, CDR2 YNFKEQ. This CDR3 is CASSQGQGMNTEAFF. CDR3 in DNA: TGTGCCAGCAGCCAAGGGCAGGGGATGAACACTGAAGCTTTCTTT.

The chain has TRBV19 and TRBJ2-1; 7 nucleotides match TRBD2. J gave up 3 bases and V 3 bases, and 8 bases lay outside the gene matches. The CDR3 consists of 16 residues. Germline assignment: CDR1 LNHDA and CDR2 SQIVND (reference sequence). As DNA, the CDR3 is TGTGCCAGTAGTATGGACACTAGCGAATTCTACAATGAGCAGTTCTTC. Translated: CASSMDTSEFYNEQFF.